The 26 T cell receptor beta chains given below trace back to one sample, sequenced in a study of blood T cell repertoires in COVID-19. Repertoires were generated with immunoSEQ multiplex PCR, while TCRdb's copy carries only in-frame clones and drops some. The sample holds fewer than 250,000 clones; over 65% are singletons and the top ten take approximately 2.5%. The sequencing input was peripheral blood. The receptors here all came from a woman between 65 and 79 years old with active or convalescent COVID-19.

This chain joins TRBV20-1 and TRBJ1-3; D is ambiguous. The CDR3 totals 13 residues. With 3 bases removed from V and 4 bases from J, the gap between germline ends came to 10 bases. Germline V gene lookup returns CDR1 DFQATT and CDR2 SNEGSKA (reference sequence). The DNA for the CDR3 is TGCAGTGCTAGTCGGGTAGCGGGAAACACCATATATTTT. This encodes CSASRVAGNTIYF.

The V gene is TRBV5-1, the J gene TRBJ1-5, with 8 bases lining up with TRBD1. This CDR3 region has 14 residues. CDR1 is SGHRS and CDR2 is YFSETQ in the germline V gene. The junction had 5 bases not matched to a gene; V was cut back by 3 bases and J by 6 bases. This CDR3 reads CASSSGQGTQPQHF. CDR3 coding DNA: TGCGCCAGCAGCTCCGGACAGGGAACTCAGCCCCAGCATTTT.

The chain is built from TRBV28 and TRBJ1-2; maybe TRBD1 (5 bases). The V end lost 6 bases, the J end lost 4 bases, and 15 bases lay between the germline ends. The CDR3 consists of 14 residues. CDR1 and CDR2 (germline): MDHEN, SYDVKM. The CDR3 protein is CASRASQGSYGYTF. The CDR3 DNA is TGTGCCAGCAGAGCCAGTCAGGGTAGCTATGGCTACACCTTC.

The CDR3 DNA is TGTGCCAGCAGCTTCCCTCCCCAAGAGACCCAGTACTTC. It encodes CASSFPPQETQYF. The chain carries TRBV7-2 and TRBJ2-5, with D uncertain. The CDR3 has 13 residues. V was clipped by 3 bases and J by 1 base, with 6 bases between them. The germline gives CDR1 SGHTA, CDR2 FQGNSA.

This clone was counted a single time. The chain carries TRBV5-4 and TRBJ2-5, with 11 positions matching TRBD2. Germline V CDR1 and CDR2: SGHNT, YYREEE (reference sequence). CDR3 size: 18 residues. The V and J ends lost 4 bases and 2 bases, in that order; junction bases with no gene match: 13. The DNA of the CDR3 is TGTGCCAGCAGCGGAAGGGCTAGCGGGGGGAAACTACAAGAGACCCAGTACTTC. Translated: CASSGRASGGKLQETQYF. The complete variable domain, with remaining parts taken from reference TRBV5-4 and TRBJ2-5, reads ETGVTQSPTHLIKTRGQQVTLRCSSQSGHNTVSWYQQALGQGPQFIFQYYREEENGRGNFPPRFSGLQFPNYSSELNVNALELDDSALYLCASSGRASGGKLQETQYFGPGTRLLVL.

The gene calls are TRBV11-2 and TRBJ2-2; D possibly corresponds to TRBD2 (7 bases). V gave up 4 bases and J gave up 0 bases, with 15 bases separating them. Germline V gene data show CDR1 as SGHAT and CDR2 as FQNNGV. The CDR3 is 17 residues long. The CDR3 is CASSSNWGGANTGELFF. For the CDR3, the DNA is TGTGCCAGCAGCTCCAACTGGGGGGGCGCGAACACCGGGGAGCTGTTTTTT.

The J gene is TRBJ2-7, the V gene TRBV4-2; TRBD1 matches at 8 bases. J gave up 7 bases and V 0 bases, and 14 bases lay outside the gene matches. Looked up from germline, CDR1 is LGHNA and CDR2 is YNFKEQ. CDR3 length: 17 amino acids. CDR3 nucleotides: TGTGCCAGCAGCCAAGATCCCCGGGACAGGCCGAGGAGGGAGCAGTACTTC. This translates into CASSQDPRDRPRREQYF.

The genes are TRBV5-1 and TRBJ2-2; possible D gene TRBD1, 6 bases. Germline CDR1 is SGHRS and CDR2 is YFSETQ. This CDR3 has 15 residues. Trimming cost V 4 bases and J 4 bases, with 14 bases left between them. The CDR3 nucleotides are TGCGCCAGCAGCCCGACCCAGGGGAGCACCGGGGAGCTGTTTTTT. This sequence encodes CASSPTQGSTGELFF.

The rearrangement links TRBV5-1 to TRBJ1-1; 7 bases map to TRBD1. V lost 1 base and J lost 4; bases outside the gene matches: 7. Germline CDR1 SGHRS, CDR2 YFSETQ. The CDR3 runs 15 residues. Here the CDR3 DNA reads TGCGCCAGCAGCTTGTACGGGACAGTGGGCACTGAAGCTTTCTTT. This codes for CASSLYGTVGTEAFF.

J is TRBJ1-2 and V is TRBV27; D may be TRBD1 (6 bases). This CDR3 has 14 residues. Trimming cost V 3 bases and J 8 bases, with 16 bases left between them. CDR1 is MNHEY, CDR2 SMNVEV, per germline (reference sequence). The CDR3 protein is CASSLTGDLGGYTF. The CDR3 region has the DNA TGTGCCAGCAGTTTGACAGGCGACCTAGGAGGCTACACCTTC.

V gene TRBV5-1 combines with J gene TRBJ2-3; TRBD1 matches at 9 bases. The CDR3 contains 16 residues. With V trimmed by 3 bases and J by 4 bases, 9 bases remained unmatched. Germline CDR1 is SGHRS and CDR2 is YFSETQ. CDR3 region: CASSSGGTGSPDTQYF. The CDR3 region has the DNA TGCGCCAGCAGCTCCGGGGGGACAGGGTCCCCAGATACGCAGTATTTT.

This clone was seen more than once but under ten times. This chain joins TRBV4-1 and TRBJ1-5; TRBD1 aligns across 11 bases. Germline V gives CDR1 MGHRA, CDR2 YSYEKL. The CDR3 runs 17 residues. V was clipped by 3 bases and J by 4 bases; unmatched bases: 8. Here the CDR3 reads CASSQQPGTGGNQPQHF. CDR3 DNA sequence: TGCGCCAGCAGCCAGCAACCCGGGACAGGGGGGAATCAGCCCCAGCATTTT.

The chain is built from TRBV7-9 and TRBJ2-7; tentative D call: TRBD2 (5 bases). The germline V gene has CDR1 SEHNR and CDR2 FQNEAQ (reference sequence). Trimming cost V 1 base and J 3 bases, with 7 bases left between them. The CDR3 is made up of 13 amino acids. The CDR3, as DNA: TGTGCCAGCAGCTTAGGACGGGACTACGAGCAGTACTTC. Residues: CASSLGRDYEQYF.

This clone was observed once. This chain's CDR3 is CASSLPGGVGYTF. The CDR3 region has the DNA TGTGCCAGCAGCTTACCAGGGGGCGTTGGCTACACCTTC. The rearrangement joins TRBV7-2 to TRBJ1-2, with 8 bases that match TRBD1. The ends lost 2 bases at V and 7 bases at J; junction bases unmatched: 3. The CDR3 runs 13 residues. Per the germline V gene, CDR1 is SGHTA and CDR2 is FQGNSA. Together with reference TRBV7-2 and TRBJ1-2, the CDR3 gives the full variable domain: GAGVSQSPSNKVTEKGKDVELRCDPISGHTALYWYRQSLGQGLEFLIYFQGNSAPDKSGLPSDRFSAERTGGSVSTLTIQRTQQEDSAVYLCASSLPGGVGYTFGSGTRLTVV.

V and J are TRBV11-2 and TRBJ2-3; a possible D gene is TRBD1 (6 bases). Trimming removed 3 bases from V and 6 bases from J, with 13 bases in between. The CDR3 contains 14 residues. In germline, CDR1 is SGHAT, CDR2 FQNNGV. The CDR3 reads CASSLKWQGDTQYF. The CDR3 DNA reads TGTGCCAGCAGCTTGAAGTGGCAGGGGGATACGCAGTATTTT.

The CDR3 nucleotides are TGTGCCAGCAGTTTAAGAGCGGTGAACACCGGGGAGCTGTTTTTT. Residues: CASSLRAVNTGELFF. The gene calls are TRBV28 and TRBJ2-2, with a possible D match to TRBD2 (5 bases). V shed 2 bases and J shed 1 base, with 8 bases lying between them. CDR3 length: 15 residues. Germline V CDR1 and CDR2: MDHEN, SYDVKM.

The sample holds many counts of this clone. The gene calls are TRBV19 and TRBJ2-2; 8 nucleotides line up with TRBD2. V shed 4 bases, J shed 3 bases, and the junction held 10 bases outside the gene matches. This CDR3 region has 17 residues. Germline V gives CDR1 LNHDA, CDR2 SQIVND (reference sequence). CDR3 amino acids: CASSKPWAGGYTGELFF. As DNA, the CDR3 is TGTGCCAGTAGTAAGCCCTGGGCGGGGGGCTACACCGGGGAGCTGTTTTTT.

In this sample, this clone turned up a few times. V usage is TRBV27 and J usage is TRBJ2-7; TRBD2 is a possible D gene (5 bases). Germline CDR1 is MNHEY and CDR2 is SMNVEV (reference sequence). Trimming pared 10 bases from V and 3 bases from J, leaving 22 bases between. The CDR3 is 15 residues long. This CDR3 reads CATRPVGSYFYEQYF. DNA for the CDR3: TGTGCCACCAGGCCTGTTGGGAGCTATTTCTACGAGCAGTACTTC.

This chain uses TRBV29-1 with TRBJ1-2; D possibly corresponds to TRBD1 (5 bases). V was pared by 2 bases and J by 6 bases, with 13 bases between. CDR3 length: 13 amino acids. Germline V lookup: CDR1 SQVTM, CDR2 ANQGSEA. The CDR3 reads CSVEYGGGHGYTF. CDR3 coding DNA: TGCAGCGTTGAATATGGCGGGGGACATGGCTACACCTTC.

This rearrangement joins TRBV2 to TRBJ2-2; no reliable D call. The V gene's germline CDR1 is SNHLY and CDR2 FYNNEI. The CDR3 runs 14 residues. The V gene lost 6 bases and the J gene lost 7 bases, with 15 bases spanning the gap. CDR3 sequence reads: CASSLTKDGGELFF. CDR3 coding DNA: TGTGCCAGCAGCTTGACAAAAGATGGCGGGGAGCTGTTTTTT.

This sequence joins TRBV28 and TRBJ2-3; 7 bases fit TRBD1. This CDR3 has 16 residues. CDR1 and CDR2 from the germline V gene are MDHEN and SYDVKM. Trimming took 6 bases from V and 2 from J; bases not matched to a gene: 11. The CDR3 sequence is CASSPNRDSATDTQYF. DNA of the CDR3: TGTGCCAGCAGCCCAAACCGGGACAGCGCCACAGATACGCAGTATTTT.

J is TRBJ1-1 and V is TRBV5-1; 7 bases are a match to TRBD1. The germline V gene has CDR1 SGHRS and CDR2 YFSETQ. With 7 bases clipped from V and 3 bases from J, the junction kept 6 bases outside the gene matches. The CDR3 extends over 13 amino acids. The CDR3 DNA is TGCGCCAGCCGAGTCAGGGGGGACACTGAAGCTTTCTTT. This sequence encodes CASRVRGDTEAFF. The complete variable domain, with remaining parts taken from reference TRBV5-1 and TRBJ1-1, reads KAGVTQTPRYLIKTRGQQVTLSCSPISGHRSVSWYQQTPGQGLQFLFEYFSETQRNKGNFPGRFSGRQFSNSRSEMNVSTLELGDSALYLCASRVRGDTEAFFGQGTRLTVV.

CDR3: CASSLVLAGDGSDTQYF. The CDR3 DNA sequence: TGTGCCAGCAGCTTAGTTTTAGCGGGAGACGGGTCAGATACGCAGTATTTT. The chain joins TRBV11-3 to TRBJ2-3, with TRBD2 identical over 9 bases. The CDR3 extends over 17 amino acids. J gave up 4 bases and V 1 base, and 9 bases lay outside the gene matches. Per germline, CDR1 SGHNT and CDR2 YENEEA.

The genes are TRBV2 and TRBJ1-1, with TRBD1 as a possible D gene (5 bases). Germline V gene sequence: CDR1 SNHLY, CDR2 FYNNEI. V lost 4 bases and J lost 4, with 13 bases in between. The length of the CDR3 is 14 residues. CDR3 bases: TGTGCCAGCAGTGGGTTCAGGGCATTCACTGAAGCTTTCTTT. This sequence encodes CASSGFRAFTEAFF.

The gene calls are TRBV9 and TRBJ2-3, with 8 bases matching TRBD2. V was clipped by 0 bases and J by 1 base; unmatched bases: 7. CDR3 size: 17 residues. Germline V lookup: CDR1 SGDLS, CDR2 YYNGEE. The CDR3 bases are TGTGCCAGCAGCGTAGGGCTGGCGGGAGGAGGCACAGATACGCAGTATTTT. This sequence encodes CASSVGLAGGGTDTQYF.

The chain employs TRBV19 and TRBJ1-2; D gene ambiguous. There are 14 residues in the CDR3. V gave up 6 bases and J gave up 0 bases, with 11 bases separating them. The germline V gene has CDR1 LNHDA and CDR2 SQIVND (reference sequence). The CDR3 DNA reads as TGTGCCAGTAGATCTGTTGGGCCTAACTATGGCTACACCTTC. Protein product: CASRSVGPNYGYTF.